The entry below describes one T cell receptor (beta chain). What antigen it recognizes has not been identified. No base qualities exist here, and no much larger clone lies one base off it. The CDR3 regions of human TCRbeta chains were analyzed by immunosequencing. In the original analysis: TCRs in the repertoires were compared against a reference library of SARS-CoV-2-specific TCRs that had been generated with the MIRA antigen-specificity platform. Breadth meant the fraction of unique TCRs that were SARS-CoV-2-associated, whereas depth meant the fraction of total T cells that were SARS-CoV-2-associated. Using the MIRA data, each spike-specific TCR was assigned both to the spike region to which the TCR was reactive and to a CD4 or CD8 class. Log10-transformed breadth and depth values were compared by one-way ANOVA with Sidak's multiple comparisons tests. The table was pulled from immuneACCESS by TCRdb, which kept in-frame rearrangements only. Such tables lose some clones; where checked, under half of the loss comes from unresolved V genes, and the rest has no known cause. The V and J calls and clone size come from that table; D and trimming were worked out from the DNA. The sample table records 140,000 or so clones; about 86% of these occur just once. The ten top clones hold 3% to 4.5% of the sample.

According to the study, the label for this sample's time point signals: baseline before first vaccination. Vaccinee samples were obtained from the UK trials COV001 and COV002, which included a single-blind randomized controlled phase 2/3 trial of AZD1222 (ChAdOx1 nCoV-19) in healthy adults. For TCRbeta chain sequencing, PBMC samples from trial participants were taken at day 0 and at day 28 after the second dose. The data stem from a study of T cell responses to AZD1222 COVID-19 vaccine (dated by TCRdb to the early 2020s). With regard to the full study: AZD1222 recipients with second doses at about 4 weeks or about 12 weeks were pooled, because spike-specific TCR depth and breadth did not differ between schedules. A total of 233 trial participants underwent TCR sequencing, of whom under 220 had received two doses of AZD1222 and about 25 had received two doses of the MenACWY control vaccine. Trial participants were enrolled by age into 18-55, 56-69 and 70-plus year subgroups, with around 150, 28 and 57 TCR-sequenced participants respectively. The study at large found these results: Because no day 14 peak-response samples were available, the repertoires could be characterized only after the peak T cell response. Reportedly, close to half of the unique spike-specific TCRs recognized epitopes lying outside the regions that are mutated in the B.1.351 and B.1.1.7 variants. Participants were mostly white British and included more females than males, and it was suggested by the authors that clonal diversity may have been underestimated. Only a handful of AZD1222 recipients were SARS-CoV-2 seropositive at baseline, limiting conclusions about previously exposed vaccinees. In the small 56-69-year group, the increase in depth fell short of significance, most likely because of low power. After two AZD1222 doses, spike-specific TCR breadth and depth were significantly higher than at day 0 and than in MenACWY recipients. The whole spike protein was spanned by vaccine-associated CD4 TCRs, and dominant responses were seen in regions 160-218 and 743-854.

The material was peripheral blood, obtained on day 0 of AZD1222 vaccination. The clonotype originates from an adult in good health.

The CDR3 reads as follows: CASSTPTLAGGKETQYF. The nucleotides are TGTGCCAGCAGCACGCCGACACTAGCGGGAGGAAAAGAGACCCAGTACTTC. The chain couples TRBV27 to TRBJ2-5, with 12 bases aligning to TRBD2. The CDR3 contains 17 residues, cysteine and phenylalanine counted. Only the CDR3 DNA is retained, 51 bases long and in frame from the first base. V loses 6 bases at its end and J loses 3 bases; junction bases beyond the gene matches: 11. Based on the germline V gene (reference sequence), the CDR1 and CDR2 sequences are MNHEY and SMNVEV.